Given below is one T cell receptor beta chain in context. Its antigen is not identified. This record comes from a study of T cell responses to AZD1222 COVID-19 vaccine. TCRdb keeps only in-frame clones here, not all; method: immunoSEQ multiplex PCR. The sample has tens of thousands of clones; 87% are singletons. V dropped 3 bases and J dropped 2; count of bases not matched to a gene: 4. The germline V gene has CDR1 SGDLS and CDR2 YYNGEE. The CDR3 is made up of 15 amino acids. Study observations and caveats: Spike-specific TCR breadth and depth grew following two AZD1222 doses. Reportedly, close to half of spike-specific TCRs are directed against unmutated variant regions. Along spike, vaccine-associated CD4 TCRs were found throughout, with dominance at 160-218 and 743-854. Females outnumbered males among donors, who were mostly white British; clonal diversity was possibly underestimated.

The chain couples TRBV9 to TRBJ2-3; 9 bases match TRBD2. The sequencing used peripheral blood, collected on day 0 of AZD1222 vaccination. This TCR came from an adult in good health. For the CDR3, the DNA is TGTGCCAGCAGCGCCAGCGGGGGGACCACAGATACGCAGTATTTT. Protein: CASSASGGTTDTQYF. Variable domain in full (rest from reference TRBV9 and TRBJ2-3): DSGVTQTPKHLITATGQRVTLRCSPRSGDLSVYWYQQSLDQGLQFLIQYYNGEERAKGNILERFSAQQFPDLHSELNLSSLELGDSALYFCASSASGGTTDTQYFGPGTRLTVL.